Listed here are 32 T cell receptor beta chains from one sample, sequenced in a study of blood T cells in healthy people across ages. Together with a sample-barcoded 5' primer, a J-beta primer mix was included in a second PCR lasting roughly 7 to 11 cycles. TCRdb independently ran MiXCR on the 5' RACE reads; one entry per CDR3 protein. This table has hundreds of thousands of distinct CDR3 sequences, about half appearing once. Sequencing input: blood. These TCRs come from a woman between 55 and 75 years old in good health.

This clonotype was counted only a few times. V is TRBV28 and J is TRBJ2-1; TRBD2 matches 8 bases. Germline V CDR1 and CDR2: MDHEN, SYDVKM. The CDR3 is made up of 13 amino acids. V shed 7 bases, J shed 10 bases, and the junction held 9 bases outside the gene matches. The CDR3 region has the DNA TGTGCCAGCATTACCCCGGGACTAGGCGAGCAGTTCTTC. It encodes CASITPGLGEQFF.

This clonotype was recorded many times. The chain joins TRBV13 to TRBJ2-7; D not resolved. Germline CDR1 PRHDT, CDR2 FYEKMQ (reference sequence). This CDR3 is 16 amino acids long. Trimming cost V 1 base and J 4 bases, with 17 bases left between them. CDR3 protein: CASSLAPPGEEYEQYF. Written as DNA, the CDR3 is TGTGCCAGCAGCTTAGCCCCACCGGGCGAGGAGTACGAGCAGTACTTC.

As for this clonotype: A much larger clone lies one base from this, so it may be a read error. The rearrangement links TRBV5-1 to TRBJ2-3; 9 bases fit TRBD2. The germline V gene has CDR1 SGHRS and CDR2 YFSETQ. The CDR3 is made up of 16 amino acids. CDR3 coding DNA: TGCGCCAGCAGCTCCAATAGCGGGAGACCCACAAATACGCAGTATTTT. It encodes CASSSNSGRPTNTQYF.

The sample holds a few counts of this clonotype. The genes are TRBV28 and TRBJ2-4, with 11 bases aligning to TRBD2. CDR3 length: 14 amino acids. Germline V gene lookup returns CDR1 MDHEN and CDR2 SYDVKM. Trimming removed 7 bases from V and 7 bases from J; junction bases left unmatched: 6. The CDR3 DNA sequence: TGTGCCAGCATCGACCGGACTAGCGGGAACATTCAGTACTTC. Amino acids: CASIDRTSGNIQYF.

In regard to this clonotype: One end of the junction fails to match germline, which may point to a read error. The chain has TRBV5-6 and TRBJ2-1, with 11 bases matching TRBD2. Germline V gene sequence: CDR1 SGHDT, CDR2 YYEEEE. This CDR3 region has 18 residues. The CDR3 here is CASSELFGLAGSYNKQFF. CDR3 bases: TGTGCCAGCAGCGAATTATTCGGACTAGCGGGCTCCTACAATAAGCAGTTCTTC.

The chain carries TRBV6-2 or TRBV6-3 and TRBJ2-1, with no clear D. Germline loops: CDR1 MNHEY, CDR2 SVGEGT. Trimming took 2 bases from V and 9 from J, leaving 14 bases between them. CDR3 length equals 14 residues. In nucleotides, the CDR3 is TGTGCCAGCAGTTACCCGCCTAACACGAGTGAGCAGTTCTTC. Amino acid sequence: CASSYPPNTSEQFF.

The rearrangement uses TRBV19 and TRBJ1-2; D possibly corresponds to TRBD1 (6 bases). This CDR3 has 14 amino acids. V lost 7 bases to trimming and J lost 4 bases, with 16 bases between them. From germline, CDR1 is LNHDA and CDR2 SQIVND (reference sequence). The CDR3 sequence: CASKQGFGGYGYTF. CDR3 DNA sequence: TGTGCCAGTAAACAGGGCTTCGGAGGCTATGGCTACACCTTC.

This clonotype was seen more than once but under ten times. The rearrangement joins TRBV10-3 to TRBJ1-1; maybe TRBD1 (6 bases). Germline CDR1 and CDR2: ENHRY and SYGVKD. The CDR3 is 16 residues long. V lost 4 bases and J lost 0, with 15 bases in between. DNA of the CDR3: TGTGCCATCAGTGGACCCTCAGGGGCCGTGAACACTGAAGCTTTCTTT. Translation gives CAISGPSGAVNTEAFF.

The chain has TRBV11-3 and TRBJ2-5, with 7 bases fitting TRBD1. The end of the DNA fits TRBJ2-7 better, so the J call may be wrong. The CDR3 length is 15 residues. Germline V gene lookup returns CDR1 SGHNT and CDR2 YENEEA. The CDR3: CASSLKQGPTYEQYF. CDR3 nucleotides: TGTGCCAGCAGCTTAAAACAGGGGCCCACCTACGAGCAGTACTTC.

The rearrangement links TRBV28 to TRBJ1-2; tentative D call: TRBD1 (5 bases). Trimming stripped 2 bases from V and 6 bases from J, with 16 bases between. CDR1 is MDHEN, CDR2 SYDVKM, per germline. The length of the CDR3 is 15 residues. In nucleotides, the CDR3 is TGTGCCAGCAGTTTAGGGGGGTTAAGCCGTGATGGCTACACCTTC. This codes for CASSLGGLSRDGYTF.

This chain joins TRBV29-1 and TRBJ2-2; possibly TRBD1 for D (5 bases). V was shortened by 5 bases and J by 2 bases, with 12 bases between the two germline ends. Germline V lookup: CDR1 SQVTM, CDR2 ANQGSEA. This CDR3 comprises 14 residues. CDR3 region: CSVQGVINTGELFF. The CDR3 DNA reads TGCAGCGTTCAAGGGGTCATAAACACCGGGGAGCTGTTTTTT.

This rearrangement joins TRBV6-5 to TRBJ2-5; 7 bases line up with TRBD2. J gave up 11 bases and V 1 base, and 10 bases lay outside the gene matches. CDR3 size: 14 residues. Per the germline V gene, CDR1 is MNHEY and CDR2 is SVGAGI. The CDR3 loop reads CASSYLGGPTEQYF. DNA for the CDR3: TGTGCCAGCAGTTACTTGGGAGGGCCGACAGAGCAGTACTTC.

The chain has TRBV7-2 and TRBJ2-6, with D perhaps matching TRBD2 (6 bases). Germline V gene lookup returns CDR1 SGHTA and CDR2 FQGNSA. The CDR3 extends over 16 amino acids. V lost 5 bases, J lost 4 bases, and 15 bases lay in between. The CDR3 spells CASSPQGEAGANVLTF. The CDR3 DNA reads as TGTGCCAGCAGCCCGCAAGGGGAGGCAGGGGCCAACGTCCTGACTTTC.

V usage is TRBV18 and J usage is TRBJ2-5, with D unclear. Germline loops: CDR1 KGHSH, CDR2 LQKENI. Deletions cut 3 bases from V and 2 bases from J, with 4 bases between. The CDR3 spans 12 residues. CDR3 protein: CASSPRQETQYF. The CDR3 nucleotides are TGTGCCAGCTCACCGAGGCAAGAGACCCAGTACTTC.

This clonotype was counted between two and nine times. This chain uses TRBV20-1 with TRBJ2-7; 11 positions agree with TRBD1. V gave up 2 bases and J gave up 4 bases; unmatched junction bases: 10. The germline V gene encodes CDR1 DFQATT and CDR2 SNEGSKA (reference sequence). The CDR3 is 16 residues long. The CDR3 sequence: CSARPSPGTGGYEQYF. The CDR3 DNA follows: TGCAGTGCTAGACCTAGTCCCGGGACAGGGGGGTACGAGCAGTACTTC.

The rearrangement links TRBV29-1 to TRBJ2-1; D remains unclear. Gene TRBJ2-7 matches the end of the DNA better, so the J call may be wrong. This CDR3 contains 15 residues. Per the germline V gene, CDR1 is SQVTM and CDR2 is ANQGSEA. CDR3 residues: CSVEDVMSSYNEQYF. As DNA, the CDR3 is TGCAGCGTTGAAGATGTTATGAGCTCCTACAATGAGCAGTACTTC.

The V and J genes are TRBV20-1 and TRBJ2-7; D assignment may be TRBD1 or TRBD2 (5 bases each). The DNA end is a closer match to TRBJ2-5, so the J assignment may be wrong. This CDR3 has 14 residues. Germline assignment: CDR1 DFQATT and CDR2 SNEGSKA (reference sequence). This CDR3 reads CSARVGEKKETQYF. The CDR3 DNA reads TGCAGTGCTAGAGTGGGGGAGAAGAAGGAGACCCAGTACTTC.

The V gene is TRBV28, the J gene TRBJ2-7, with unresolved D. The CDR3 consists of 14 residues. Germline V gene lookup returns CDR1 MDHEN and CDR2 SYDVKM. V was cut by 5 bases and J by 5 bases, with 16 bases left in between. In DNA, the CDR3 is TGTGCCAGCAGTCCTTCGTTGACGTGGGACGAGCAGTACTTC. Protein product: CASSPSLTWDEQYF.

The J gene is TRBJ2-7, the V gene TRBV7-9; TRBD2 matches at 12 bases. The CDR3 runs 17 residues. V dropped 2 bases and J dropped 2; count of bases not matched to a gene: 7. The germline gives CDR1 SEHNR, CDR2 FQNEAQ (reference sequence). CDR3 DNA sequence: TGTGCCAGCAGCTTATATCCCCGGACTAGCGGGACCTACGAGCAGTACTTC. As protein: CASSLYPRTSGTYEQYF.

This clonotype has only one observation. The rearrangement links TRBV3-1 to TRBJ2-6; 7 bases map to TRBD1. Germline CDR1 reads LGHDT; CDR2 reads YNNKEL (reference sequence). The CDR3 has 19 amino acids. After removal of 1 base from V and 0 bases from J, the junction contained 9 bases not matched to a gene. The CDR3 spells CASSQAWDRLLSGANVLTF. The CDR3 DNA follows: TGTGCCAGCAGCCAAGCTTGGGACAGACTACTCTCTGGGGCCAACGTCCTGACTTTC.

CDR3 protein: CASSYYVRLAGGSLFF. DNA of the CDR3: TGTGCCAGCAGTTACTACGTAAGACTAGCGGGAGGTTCGCTGTTCTTC. The chain links TRBV6-6 to TRBJ2-1; 13 bases map to TRBD2. CDR1 is MNHNY and CDR2 is SVGAGI in the germline V gene (reference sequence). The CDR3 length is 16 residues. Trimming cost V 1 base and J 15 bases; bases outside gene matches: 12.

This clonotype is a singleton in its sample. The J gene is TRBJ2-7, the V gene TRBV20-1; 7 positions agree with TRBD1. CDR3 size: 13 residues. Losses at the gene ends were 4 bases for V and 3 bases for J; bases not matched to a gene: 6. The germline V gene has CDR1 DFQATT and CDR2 SNEGSKA (reference sequence). CDR3 DNA sequence: TGCAGTGCTAACCGACAGGGAAACTACGAGCAGTACTTC. Its translation is CSANRQGNYEQYF.

The chain couples TRBV28 to TRBJ2-7; the D is unclear. The length of the CDR3 is 13 residues. Trimming shortened V by 10 bases and J by 4 bases, and 17 bases separated the two germline ends. Germline-derived CDR1 and CDR2 are MDHEN and SYDVKM. The CDR3 coding sequence is TGTGCCACCGGGCGTAGGTCAGGTTACGAGCAGTACTTC. It translates to CATGRRSGYEQYF.

With regard to this clonotype: The junction departs from the called germline gene at one end, perhaps through a read error. V and J are TRBV7-9 and TRBJ2-5, with TRBD1 matching over 7 bases. CDR1 is SEHNR, CDR2 FQNEAQ, per germline (reference sequence). This CDR3 contains 15 residues. CDR3 nucleotides: TGTGCCAGCAGCTTAACAGGGGCCGGTCAAGGGACCCAGTACTTC. Protein: CASSLTGAGQGTQYF.

J is TRBJ2-1 and V is TRBV7-2, with 10 bases aligning to TRBD2. This CDR3 spans 18 amino acids. Germline V CDR1 and CDR2: SGHTA, FQGNSA. Trimming cost V 1 base and J 2 bases; bases outside gene matches: 8. CDR3 residues: CASSLVGSGRFTYNEQFF. The CDR3 DNA reads as TGTGCCAGCAGCTTAGTGGGTAGCGGGAGGTTCACCTACAATGAGCAGTTCTTC.

The chain uses TRBV12-3 or TRBV12-4 and TRBJ2-1; TRBD2 might be the D (5 bases). V was pared by 5 bases and J by 15 bases, with 14 bases between. The CDR3 runs 11 residues. CDR3 region: CASSQLGMGFF. In DNA form, the CDR3 reads TGTGCCAGCAGTCAACTAGGAATGGGGTTCTTC.

The chain joins TRBV29-1 to TRBJ2-1; D is unclear. The CDR3 is 14 residues long. V lost 7 bases to trimming and J lost 9 bases, with 22 bases between them. CDR1 SQVTM and CDR2 ANQGSEA come from the germline V gene. The CDR3 is CSASFSGTVGEQFF. As DNA, the CDR3 is TGCAGCGCATCCTTCAGTGGTACGGTTGGTGAGCAGTTCTTC.

In its sample, this clonotype was seen once. The V and J genes are TRBV2 and TRBJ2-3; perhaps TRBD2 as D (6 bases). The CDR3 is 15 amino acids. The V and J ends lost 4 bases and 5 bases respectively, with 16 bases between them. CDR1 and CDR2 from the germline V gene are SNHLY and FYNNEI. This CDR3 is CASSGLGGGRDTQYF. In DNA form, the CDR3 reads TGTGCCAGCAGTGGTCTCGGGGGAGGACGAGATACGCAGTATTTT.

This clonotype appeared a few times. The chain combines TRBV7-3 with TRBJ2-1, with D perhaps TRBD2 (5 bases). This CDR3 is built from 15 residues. Germline CDR1 reads SGHTA; CDR2 reads FQGTGA. The V end lost 3 bases, the J end lost 7 bases, and 16 bases lay between the germline ends. The chain's CDR3 is CASSFSLGGRNEQFF. Written as DNA, the CDR3 is TGTGCCAGCAGCTTCTCCCTTGGTGGGAGAAATGAGCAGTTCTTC.

V and J are TRBV29-1 and TRBJ1-2; 8 nucleotides line up with TRBD1. Germline assignment: CDR1 SQVTM and CDR2 ANQGSEA. With V trimmed by 4 bases and J by 2 bases, 6 bases remained unmatched. CDR3 size: 14 residues. The CDR3 DNA sequence: TGCAGCGTTGGACCGGCAGGGGGCAACTATGGCTACACCTTC. Translation: CSVGPAGGNYGYTF.

This chain uses TRBV4-2 with TRBJ2-2; TRBD1 aligns across 7 bases. The length of the CDR3 is 18 residues. Germline-derived CDR1 and CDR2 are LGHNA and YNFKEQ. V lost 4 bases and J lost 7; bases outside the gene matches: 18. CDR3 bases: TGTGCCAGCAGCCTCAACAGGGGTCCTGAACAATTTCTCGGGGAGCTGTTTTTT. This encodes CASSLNRGPEQFLGELFF.

This sequence joins TRBV7-2 and TRBJ2-4; no reliable D call. The J call may be mistaken, given a closer DNA end match to TRBJ2-7. The CDR3 totals 12 residues. The V gene's germline CDR1 is SGHTA and CDR2 FQGNSA. The CDR3 bases are TGTGCCAGCAGCTTAGACCAGCACGAGCAGTACTTC. Its protein is CASSLDQHEQYF.